This section outlines one TCR beta chain sequence together with its context. This sample is part of a study of blood T cell repertoires in COVID-19. The table came from immunoSEQ multiplex PCR; TCRdb's copy has only in-frame clones and leaves some out. The table has under 200,000 clones, roughly 85% seen once. Germline-derived CDR1 and CDR2 are MNHEY and SVGAGI. The CDR3 runs to 14 residues. V lost 7 bases to trimming and J lost 5 bases, with 14 bases between them. The TCR originated in a man in his sixties with acute or convalescent COVID-19. The chain joins TRBV6-5 to TRBJ2-2, with a possible D match to TRBD1 (8 bases). Input material: peripheral blood. The CDR3 DNA is TGTGCCAGCAACGAACAGGGGGGGACCGGGGAGCTGTTTTTT. It yields the protein CASNEQGGTGELFF.